This is a list of T cell receptor beta chains from one sample in a study of OX40 agonist ivuxolimab in advanced cancers. Profiled with immunoSEQ multiplex PCR; TCRdb holds only in-frame clones, not every one. The repertoire consists of about 73,000 clones, with about 86% occurring once and the leading ten covering 0.75%. This specimen was CD4+ or CD8+ T cells sorted from blood, taken in a trial of the OX40 agonist ivuxolimab. These receptors were taken from an adult with an advanced solid tumor such as melanoma, head and neck, liver or kidney cancer. Both conserved end residues are part of each CDR3. D genes are given only for firm matches. Some rows have no size entry. The others give once, few or many, or a class for an expanded clone.

size	V	J	D	CDR3	DNA
-	TRBV30	TRBJ2-1	-	CAWSSLGRGTDEQFF	TGTGCCTGGAGTTCCCTTGGTCGTGGGACCGATGAGCAGTTCTTC
-	TRBV4-3	TRBJ2-2	TRBD1	CASSQGTGGNTGELFF	TGCGCCAGCAGCCAAGGGACAGGGGGCAACACCGGGGAGCTGTTTTTT
-	TRBV6-4	TRBJ2-1	TRBD1	CASRLDRANNEQFF	TGTGCCAGCAGACTGGACAGGGCAAACAATGAGCAGTTCTTC
-	TRBV7-3	TRBJ2-3	-	CASSSFTDTQYF	TGTGCCAGCAGTTCGTTCACAGATACGCAGTATTTT
-	TRBV7-9	TRBJ2-1	TRBD1	CASSLGTGDYNEQFF	TGTGCCAGCAGCTTAGGGACAGGGGATTACAATGAGCAGTTCTTC
-	TRBV9	TRBJ2-7	-	CASSVGGQFYEQYF	TGTGCCAGCAGCGTAGGAGGACAGTTCTACGAGCAGTACTTC
-	TRBV11-2	TRBJ1-5	TRBD1	CASSRDRGTGNQPQHF	TGTGCCAGCAGCCGTGACAGGGGAACGGGCAATCAGCCCCAGCATTTT
-	TRBV7-8	TRBJ2-2	-	CASSLARSGGTGELFF	TGTGCCAGCAGCTTAGCGCGGTCCGGGGGTACCGGGGAGCTGTTTTTT
-	TRBV11-2	TRBJ1-4	-	CASSLNRRPGATNEKLFF	TGTGCCAGCAGCTTAAATAGGCGGCCCGGTGCAACTAATGAAAAACTGTTTTTT
few	TRBV9	TRBJ2-3	TRBD2	CASSVTSGGAVDTQYF	TGTGCCAGCAGCGTAACCAGCGGGGGGGCAGTAGATACGCAGTATTTT
-	TRBV6-6	TRBJ2-7	TRBD1	CASSYQTGAPYEQYF	TGTGCCAGCAGTTACCAAACAGGGGCCCCCTACGAGCAGTACTTC
-	TRBV11-2	TRBJ1-2	-	CASSLDAFNYGYTF	TGTGCCAGCAGCTTAGATGCGTTTAACTATGGCTACACCTTC
-	TRBV2	TRBJ1-3	TRBD1	CASSATGVRGNTIYF	TGTGCCAGCAGCGCAACAGGGGTTCGTGGAAACACCATATATTTT
-	TRBV27	TRBJ1-2	-	CASSFPTGENYGYTF	TGTGCCAGCAGTTTTCCGACAGGAGAGAACTATGGCTACACCTTC
-	TRBV7-2	TRBJ2-1	TRBD2	CASSLVRGGNEQFF	TGTGCCAGCAGCTTGGTGCGGGGGGGGAATGAGCAGTTCTTC
-	TRBV6-1	TRBJ1-3	-	CASSLIYSGNTIYF	TGTGCCAGCAGTCTCATATACTCTGGAAACACCATATATTTT
-	TRBV7-9	TRBJ2-2	-	CASSLNRFMELFF	TGTGCCAGCAGCTTAAACCGGTTTATGGAGCTGTTTTTT
-	TRBV19	TRBJ2-2	-	CASRFRSGSPVNTGELFF	TGTGCCAGCCGATTCCGTTCAGGGAGCCCAGTGAACACCGGGGAGCTGTTTTTT
-	TRBV19	TRBJ1-1	-	CASSPERGGGMNTEAFF	TGTGCCAGTAGCCCCGAACGGGGGGGCGGAATGAACACTGAAGCTTTCTTT
-	TRBV2	TRBJ2-1	TRBD1	CASSEGTGKPDRFF	TGTGCCAGCAGTGAGGGGACAGGGAAACCCGATCGGTTCTTC
-	TRBV7-2	TRBJ2-7	TRBD2	CASSLAGTSDYEQYF	TGTGCCAGCAGCTTAGCCGGGACTAGCGACTACGAGCAGTACTTC
-	TRBV28	TRBJ2-7	TRBD2	CASRLAGGPYEQYF	TGTGCCAGCAGGTTAGCGGGAGGGCCCTACGAGCAGTACTTC
-	TRBV11-2	TRBJ2-1	TRBD2	CASSLRTSGHHNEQFF	TGTGCCAGCAGCTTACGGACTAGCGGCCACCACAATGAGCAGTTCTTC
-	TRBV7-9	TRBJ2-1	-	CASSPTTGKTYNEQFF	TGTGCCAGCAGCCCGACGACAGGCAAAACCTACAATGAGCAGTTCTTC
once	TRBV4-3	TRBJ2-7	-	CASSLGREQYF	TGCGCCAGCAGCCTCGGAAGGGAGCAGTACTTC
-	TRBV28	TRBJ2-3	-	CASKPPLADTQYF	TGTGCCAGCAAACCTCCACTCGCTGATACGCAGTATTTT
once	TRBV6-5	TRBJ1-5	-	CASSYSNSNQPQHF	TGTGCCAGCAGTTACTCGAATAGCAATCAGCCCCAGCATTTT
-	TRBV7-2	TRBJ2-1	TRBD2	CASSLRRTSGMGEQFF	TGTGCCAGCAGCTTACGGCGGACTAGCGGGATGGGTGAGCAGTTCTTC
-	TRBV18	TRBJ1-3	-	CASSPSGDTIYF	TGTGCCAGCTCACCAAGCGGGGACACCATATATTTT
-	TRBV7-2	TRBJ1-1	-	CASSRTGQNTEAFF	TGTGCCAGCAGCCGAACTGGACAGAACACTGAAGCTTTCTTT
-	TRBV5-1	TRBJ2-7	TRBD2	CASSQTSGVGEQYF	TGCGCCAGCAGCCAGACTAGCGGGGTGGGAGAGCAGTACTTC
-	TRBV6-5	TRBJ1-4	-	CATRAGAANEKLFF	TGTGCCACCCGGGCAGGGGCGGCTAATGAAAAACTGTTTTTT
-	TRBV28	TRBJ1-2	TRBD1	CASRKQGARGYTF	TGTGCCAGCAGGAAACAGGGGGCGCGTGGCTACACCTTC
-	TRBV18	TRBJ2-2	TRBD2	CASSPLAGDAGELFF	TGTGCCAGCTCACCACTAGCGGGAGATGCCGGGGAGCTGTTTTTT
-	TRBV5-1	TRBJ2-5	TRBD1	CASSSPGQGRETQYF	TGCGCCAGCAGCTCACCGGGACAGGGGCGAGAGACCCAGTACTTC
-	TRBV7-2	TRBJ2-7	TRBD2	CASSSGLASTYEQYF	TGTGCCAGCAGTTCAGGACTAGCGAGCACCTACGAGCAGTACTTC
-	TRBV19	TRBJ2-7	-	CASSEQGGPITYEQYF	TGTGCCAGTAGTGAACAGGGAGGCCCCATTACCTACGAGCAGTACTTC
few	TRBV6-1	TRBJ2-3	-	CASSRDPSTDTQYF	TGTGCCAGCAGTCGGGACCCTAGCACAGATACGCAGTATTTT
-	TRBV7-3	TRBJ2-3	TRBD1	CASSLGTGIADTQYF	TGTGCCAGCAGCCTCGGGACAGGGATTGCAGATACGCAGTATTTT